This T cell receptor beta chain was obtained from a study of blood T cells in healthy people across ages. About the study: Using template switching, researchers captured about one barcoded beta molecule for each two T cells.

A J-beta primer mix and a sample-barcoded 5' primer were used in a second PCR of about 7 to 12 cycles. MiXCR, applied by TCRdb to the 5' RACE reads, yields one record per CDR3 protein. The data hold 550,000 to 600,000 distinct CDR3 sequences, with around half observed a single time. The sample holds a few counts of this clonotype. Total RNA was extracted at no less than 6 micrograms per sample. V was clipped by 9 bases and J by 3 bases, with 18 bases between them. The germline V gene has CDR1 MNHNY and CDR2 SVGAGI (reference sequence). CDR3 length: 15 amino acids. The source is a man older than 75 in good health. V and J are TRBV6-6 and TRBJ1-3; D is ambiguous. The sequenced sample was blood. CDR3 coding DNA: TGTGCCAGTTCCACAGCGCGGGCCCGTGGAAACACCATATATTTT. Translation: CASSTARARGNTIYF.